The clone carrying this T cell receptor beta chain occurred many times. This specimen belongs to a study of T cells in Graves' hyperthyroidism and ophthalmopathy. The source material, RNA transcripts, was used to amplify TCR beta CDR3 regions. When the TCR CDR3 underwent first-round RT-PCR, the HTBI primer set was used. TCRdb ran MiXCR on the multiplex PCR reads and lists one entry per CDR3 protein. Here the sample spans under 550,000 distinct CDR3 sequences, approximately 20% being singletons. Germline-derived CDR1 and CDR2 are MNHEY and SVGAGI. This CDR3 comprises 15 residues. Trimming pared 0 bases from V and 3 bases from J, leaving 11 bases between. Active moderate-to-severe ophthalmopathy, Clinical Activity Score at least 3, NOSPECS at least 4, under 3 months' duration. Reasons for excluding patients were uncontrolled infection, other autoimmune disease, pregnancy or lactation.

Sequenced: blood. V and J are TRBV6-5 and TRBJ1-2, with TRBD1 as a possible D gene (5 bases). The receptor's source is a man in his forties with Graves' ophthalmopathy. The CDR3 sequence: CASSYSSGAYYGYTF. CDR3 DNA sequence: TGTGCCAGCAGTTACTCGTCCGGGGCCTACTATGGCTACACCTTC.